One sample yielded the 18 T cell receptor beta chains listed below, sequenced in a study of Tregs in tolerant kidney transplant recipients. Clones were read by immunoSEQ multiplex PCR, and TCRdb kept only the in-frame ones, dropping some. The profile shows some 55,000 clones, 80% to 90% of them singletons. Sequenced here: Tregs from blood, sampled before the transplant. The receptors derive from a human donor who received a combined kidney and bone marrow transplant.

V and J are TRBV7-6 and TRBJ1-1; no firm D call. The V gene's germline CDR1 is SGHVS and CDR2 FNYEAQ. V was shortened by 8 bases and J by 1 base, with 11 bases between the two germline ends. The CDR3 totals 13 residues. CDR3 bases: TGTGCCAGCCGGAGGGAAGGGAACACTGAAGCTTTCTTT. It yields the protein CASRREGNTEAFF.

This clone has a single count. The gene calls are TRBV18 and TRBJ2-2; D is perhaps TRBD2 (5 bases). V was clipped by 3 bases and J by 4 bases, with 12 bases between them. Germline CDR1 and CDR2: KGHSH and LQKENI. This CDR3 spans 15 amino acids. The CDR3 sequence: CASSPLGVGTGELFF. Here the CDR3 DNA reads TGTGCCAGCTCACCGCTGGGAGTTGGCACCGGGGAGCTGTTTTTT.

The V gene is TRBV7-2, the J gene TRBJ1-5; no firm D call. V lost 3 bases and J lost 3, with 9 bases in between. Germline V CDR1 and CDR2: SGHTA, FQGNSA. The CDR3 length is 14 residues. Here the CDR3 reads CASSFGQFNQPQHF. CDR3 DNA sequence: TGTGCCAGCAGCTTCGGGCAGTTCAATCAGCCCCAGCATTTT.

This sequence joins TRBV7-2 and TRBJ1-1; the D gene is possibly TRBD1 (5 bases). Germline loops: CDR1 SGHTA, CDR2 FQGNSA. The CDR3 is 14 residues long. Trimming stripped 5 bases from V and 0 bases from J, with 10 bases between. The CDR3 DNA follows: TGTGCCAGCAGCGGGGGACTGATGAACACTGAAGCTTTCTTT. Translation gives CASSGGLMNTEAFF.

The chain recombines TRBV18 with TRBJ1-2; D call uncertain. CDR1 and CDR2 from the germline V gene are KGHSH and LQKENI. Trimming took off 4 bases at V and 5 bases at J, with 11 bases between the two ends. This CDR3 region has 13 residues. Here the CDR3 DNA reads TGTGCCAGCTCACAGGGAGGAGGATATGGCTACACCTTC. Translating gives CASSQGGGYGYTF.

The genes are TRBV11-3 and TRBJ2-1, with 11 bases lining up with TRBD1. Losses at the gene ends were 3 bases for V and 8 bases for J; bases not matched to a gene: 6. Germline values: CDR1 SGHNT, CDR2 YENEEA. The CDR3 length is 15 residues. Here the CDR3 reads CASSFSGTGGHEQFF. CDR3 DNA sequence: TGTGCCAGCAGCTTCTCAGGGACAGGGGGACATGAGCAGTTCTTC.

The chain carries TRBV6-6 and TRBJ2-2; D unclear. Trimming shortened V by 4 bases and J by 6 bases, and 9 bases separated the two germline ends. The germline V gene has CDR1 MNHNY and CDR2 SVGAGI (reference sequence). This CDR3 is 13 amino acids long. The DNA for the CDR3 is TGTGCCAGCAGTTTACGGGTCGCCGGGGAGCTGTTTTTT. This sequence encodes CASSLRVAGELFF.

The chain links TRBV5-6 to TRBJ2-2; D is ambiguous. Germline CDR1 and CDR2: SGHDT and YYEEEE. CDR3 size: 14 residues. V lost 0 bases to trimming and J lost 2 bases, with 5 bases between them. CDR3 amino acids: CASSLVGNTGELFF. Written as DNA, the CDR3 is TGTGCCAGCAGCTTGGTGGGCAACACCGGGGAGCTGTTTTTT. The full variable domain, completed using reference TRBV5-6 and TRBJ2-2, is DAGVTQSPTHLIKTRGQQVTLRCSPKSGHDTVSWYQQALGQGPQFIFQYYEEEERQRGNFPDRFSGHQFPNYSSELNVNALLLGDSALYLCASSLVGNTGELFFGEGSRLTVL.

The chain links TRBV19 to TRBJ1-1, with D tentatively TRBD1 (6 bases). CDR1 LNHDA and CDR2 SQIVND come from the germline V gene (reference sequence). CDR3 size: 14 residues. Trimming removed 7 bases from V and 4 bases from J, with 16 bases in between. DNA for the CDR3: TGTGCCAGTACCATCCGAGGAGGGGGCACTGAAGCTTTCTTT. The encoded protein is CASTIRGGGTEAFF. Together with reference TRBV19 and TRBJ1-1, the CDR3 gives the full variable domain: DGGITQSPKYLFRKEGQNVTLSCEQNLNHDAMYWYRQDPGQGLRLIYYSQIVNDFQKGDIAEGYSVSREKKESFPLTVTSAQKNPTAFYLCASTIRGGGTEAFFGQGTRLTVV.

This chain links TRBV7-2 with TRBJ2-1, with TRBD2 matching over 9 bases. Germline V gives CDR1 SGHTA, CDR2 FQGNSA. V dropped 3 bases and J dropped 5; count of bases not matched to a gene: 5. The CDR3 covers 15 residues. The DNA of the CDR3 is TGTGCCAGCAGCTTGGGGGGACTAGCAGACAATGAGCAGTTCTTC. Its protein is CASSLGGLADNEQFF.

The chain recombines TRBV5-1 with TRBJ2-5; 9 nucleotides agree with TRBD2. The V segment lost 7 bases and the J segment 5 bases; nucleotides outside the gene matches: 12. This CDR3 contains 15 residues. Germline V gene lookup returns CDR1 SGHRS and CDR2 YFSETQ. In nucleotides, the CDR3 is TGCGCCAGCGGAGGAACTAGCGGGTTTTGGGAGACCCAGTACTTC. This sequence encodes CASGGTSGFWETQYF.

This rearrangement joins TRBV6-5 to TRBJ2-5; D unresolved. The CDR3 spans 15 residues. Deletions cut 2 bases from V and 5 bases from J, with 15 bases between. Germline V gene sequence: CDR1 MNHEY, CDR2 SVGAGI. CDR3 region: CASSYNPLGPETQYF. CDR3 bases: TGTGCCAGCAGTTACAACCCACTCGGGCCTGAGACCCAGTACTTC.

In this sample, this clone turned up once. V and J are TRBV7-2 and TRBJ2-7, with no clear D. The CDR3 is made up of 14 amino acids. CDR1 is SGHTA, CDR2 FQGNSA, per germline. Trimming stripped 2 bases from V and 2 bases from J, with 10 bases between. CDR3 protein: CASSLLAGPYEQYF. In DNA, the CDR3 is TGTGCCAGCAGCTTATTGGCCGGGCCCTACGAGCAGTACTTC.

The rearrangement uses TRBV29-1 and TRBJ1-3; D is perhaps TRBD1 (5 bases). Trimming pared 0 bases from V and 4 bases from J, leaving 13 bases between. CDR3 length: 15 residues. In germline, CDR1 is SQVTM, CDR2 ANQGSEA. CDR3 sequence reads: CSVEDPTWGGNTIYF. The CDR3 region has the DNA TGCAGCGTTGAAGATCCGACTTGGGGCGGAAACACCATATATTTT.

This chain links TRBV10-3 with TRBJ2-7; 9 nucleotides agree with TRBD1. The CDR3 spans 23 residues. The V and J ends lost 0 bases and 4 bases, in that order; junction bases with no gene match: 28. The germline CDR1 and CDR2 sequences are ENHRY and SYGVKD. CDR3 residues: CAISESMRDRANTGIFEDYEQYF. As DNA, the CDR3 is TGTGCCATCAGTGAGTCTATGAGGGACAGGGCAAATACTGGAATATTCGAGGATTACGAGCAGTACTTC.

This chain joins TRBV15 and TRBJ1-4; no clear D. The CDR3 is made up of 12 amino acids. Trimming removed 1 base at V and 8 bases at J, with 5 bases between. Germline CDR1 reads LNHNV; CDR2 reads YYDKDF (reference sequence). Here the CDR3 DNA reads TGTGCCACCAGCAGAGTTGGGGAAAAACTGTTTTTT. The encoded protein is CATSRVGEKLFF.

The chain joins TRBV28 to TRBJ1-1, with D uncertain. The germline CDR1 and CDR2 sequences are MDHEN and SYDVKM. The V gene lost 5 bases and the J gene lost 4 bases, with 11 bases spanning the gap. This CDR3 region has 13 residues. The CDR3 nucleotides read TGTGCCAGCAGTCTCCCGGGCGGCACTGAAGCTTTCTTT. It yields the protein CASSLPGGTEAFF.

The chain links TRBV18 to TRBJ2-4; 8 bases are shared with TRBD1. The CDR3 covers 16 residues. Germline CDR1 is KGHSH and CDR2 is LQKENI. V was clipped by 4 bases and J by 8 bases; unmatched bases: 13. Here the CDR3 reads CASSRRDRSSGDIQYF. The CDR3 DNA sequence: TGTGCCAGCTCACGTCGGGACAGGTCCTCTGGGGACATTCAGTACTTC.